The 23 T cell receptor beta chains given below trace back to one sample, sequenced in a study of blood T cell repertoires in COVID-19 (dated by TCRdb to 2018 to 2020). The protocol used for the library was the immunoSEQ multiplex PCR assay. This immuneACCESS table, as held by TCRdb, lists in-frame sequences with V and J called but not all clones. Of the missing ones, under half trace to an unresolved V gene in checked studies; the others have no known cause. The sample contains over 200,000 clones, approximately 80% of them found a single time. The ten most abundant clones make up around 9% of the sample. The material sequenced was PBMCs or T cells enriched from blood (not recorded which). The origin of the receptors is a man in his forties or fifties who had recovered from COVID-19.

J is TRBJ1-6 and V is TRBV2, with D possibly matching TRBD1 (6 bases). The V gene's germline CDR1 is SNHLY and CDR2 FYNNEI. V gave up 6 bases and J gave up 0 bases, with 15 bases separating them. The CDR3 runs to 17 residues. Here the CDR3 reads CASSGDWGRSYNSPLHF. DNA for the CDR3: TGTGCCAGCAGCGGCGACTGGGGGCGCTCCTATAATTCACCCCTCCACTTT. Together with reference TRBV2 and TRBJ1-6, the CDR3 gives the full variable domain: EPEVTQTPSHQVTQMGQEVILRCVPISNHLYFYWYRQILGQKVEFLVSFYNNEISEKSEIFDDQFSVERPDGSNFTLKIRSTKLEDSAMYFCASSGDWGRSYNSPLHFGNGTRLTVT.

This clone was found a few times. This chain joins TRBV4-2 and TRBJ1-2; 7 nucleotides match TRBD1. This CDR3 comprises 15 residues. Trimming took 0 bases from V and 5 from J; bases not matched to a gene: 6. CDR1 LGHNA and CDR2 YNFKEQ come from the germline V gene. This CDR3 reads CASSQDTQGEYGYTF. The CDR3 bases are TGTGCCAGCAGCCAAGATACCCAGGGGGAATATGGCTACACCTTC.

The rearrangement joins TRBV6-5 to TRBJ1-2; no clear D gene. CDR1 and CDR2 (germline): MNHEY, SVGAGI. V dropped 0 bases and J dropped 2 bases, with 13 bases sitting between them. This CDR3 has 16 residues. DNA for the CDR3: TGTGCCAGCAGTTACTCTGGGAGCGGAGGCAACTATGGCTACACCTTC. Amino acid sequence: CASSYSGSGGNYGYTF.

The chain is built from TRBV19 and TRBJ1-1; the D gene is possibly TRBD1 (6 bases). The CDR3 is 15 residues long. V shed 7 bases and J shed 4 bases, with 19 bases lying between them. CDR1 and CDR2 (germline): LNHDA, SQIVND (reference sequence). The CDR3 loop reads CASNPSKGGPTEAFF. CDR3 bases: TGTGCCAGTAACCCGTCGAAGGGGGGGCCCACTGAAGCTTTCTTT.

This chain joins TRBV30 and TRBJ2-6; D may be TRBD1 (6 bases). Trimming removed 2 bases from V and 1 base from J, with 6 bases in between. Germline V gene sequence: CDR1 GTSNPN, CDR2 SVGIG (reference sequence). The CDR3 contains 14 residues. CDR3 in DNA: TGTGCCTGGAGTACAGGGTCTGGGGCCAACGTCCTGACTTTC. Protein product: CAWSTGSGANVLTF.

CDR3 loop: CASSLRGNVEAFF. The CDR3 DNA sequence: TGTGCCAGCAGTTTAAGGGGGAATGTAGAAGCTTTCTTT. This rearrangement joins TRBV12-3 or TRBV12-4 to TRBJ1-1, with D perhaps TRBD1 (6 bases). V shed 2 bases and J shed 8 bases, with 12 bases lying between them. This CDR3 region has 13 residues.

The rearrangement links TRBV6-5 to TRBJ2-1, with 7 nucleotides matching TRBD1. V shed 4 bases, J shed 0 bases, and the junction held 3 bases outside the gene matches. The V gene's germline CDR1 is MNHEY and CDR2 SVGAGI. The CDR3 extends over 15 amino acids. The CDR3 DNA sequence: TGTGCCAGCAGTTTGGGACAGAGCTCCTACAATGAGCAGTTCTTC. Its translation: CASSLGQSSYNEQFF.

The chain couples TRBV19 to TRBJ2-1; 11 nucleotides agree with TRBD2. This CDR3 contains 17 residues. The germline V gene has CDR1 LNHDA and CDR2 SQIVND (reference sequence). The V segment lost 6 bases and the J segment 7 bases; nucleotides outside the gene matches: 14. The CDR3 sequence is CASRHSVAGGGRNEQFF. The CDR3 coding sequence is TGTGCCAGTAGGCATTCCGTAGCGGGAGGGGGTAGGAATGAGCAGTTCTTC.

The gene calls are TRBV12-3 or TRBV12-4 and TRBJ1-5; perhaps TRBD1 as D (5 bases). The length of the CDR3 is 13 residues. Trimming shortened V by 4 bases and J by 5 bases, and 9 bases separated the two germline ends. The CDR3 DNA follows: TGTGCCAGCAGTTACGGGGGTTATCAGCCCCAGCATTTT. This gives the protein CASSYGGYQPQHF.

CDR3 in amino acids: CASKERMNTEAFF. In DNA form, the CDR3 reads TGTGCCAGTAAGGAGCGAATGAACACTGAAGCTTTCTTT. The chain uses TRBV19 and TRBJ1-1; D gene ambiguous. The CDR3 is 13 residues long. Germline CDR1 is LNHDA and CDR2 is SQIVND (reference sequence). Trimming took off 7 bases at V and 0 bases at J, with 9 bases between the two ends.

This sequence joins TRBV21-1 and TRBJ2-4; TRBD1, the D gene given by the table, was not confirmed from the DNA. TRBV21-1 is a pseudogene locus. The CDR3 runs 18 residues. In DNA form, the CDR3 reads TGTGCCAGCAGCAACACCGACAGCCTTTATTTAGCCAAAAACATTCAGTACTTC. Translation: CASSNTDSLYLAKNIQYF.

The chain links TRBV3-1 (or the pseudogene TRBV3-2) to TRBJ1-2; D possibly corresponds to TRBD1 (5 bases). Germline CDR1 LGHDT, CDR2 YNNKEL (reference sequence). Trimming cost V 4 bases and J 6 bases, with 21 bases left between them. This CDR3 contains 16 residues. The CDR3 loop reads CASSPRLTVTPHGYTF. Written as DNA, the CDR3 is TGTGCCAGCAGCCCACGGTTGACAGTTACACCTCATGGCTACACCTTC.

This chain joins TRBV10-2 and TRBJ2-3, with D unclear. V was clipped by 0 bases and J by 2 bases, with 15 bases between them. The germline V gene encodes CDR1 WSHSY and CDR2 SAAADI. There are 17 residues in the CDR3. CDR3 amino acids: CASSESADILYTDTQYF. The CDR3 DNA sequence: TGCGCCAGCAGTGAGTCCGCGGATATACTCTACACAGATACGCAGTATTTT.

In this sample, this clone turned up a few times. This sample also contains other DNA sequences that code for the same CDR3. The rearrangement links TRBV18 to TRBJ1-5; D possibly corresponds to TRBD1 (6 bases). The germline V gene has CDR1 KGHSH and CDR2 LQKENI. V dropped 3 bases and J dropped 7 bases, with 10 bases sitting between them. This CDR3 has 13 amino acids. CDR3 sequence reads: CASSPTGNQPQHF. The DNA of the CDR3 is TGTGCCAGCTCACCTACAGGGAACCAGCCCCAGCATTTT. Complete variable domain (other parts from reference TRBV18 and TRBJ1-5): NAGVMQNPRHLVRRRGQEARLRCSPMKGHSHVYWYRQLPEEGLKFMVYLQKENIIDESGMPKERFSAEFPKEGPSILRIQQVVRGDSAAYFCASSPTGNQPQHFGDGTRLSIL.

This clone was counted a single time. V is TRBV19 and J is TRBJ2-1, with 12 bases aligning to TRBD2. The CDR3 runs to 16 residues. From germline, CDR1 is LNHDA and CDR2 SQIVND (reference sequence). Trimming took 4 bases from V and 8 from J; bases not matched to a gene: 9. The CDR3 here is CASSRRTSGNRDEQFF. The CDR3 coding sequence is TGTGCCAGTAGTAGACGGACTAGCGGGAACCGGGATGAGCAGTTCTTC.

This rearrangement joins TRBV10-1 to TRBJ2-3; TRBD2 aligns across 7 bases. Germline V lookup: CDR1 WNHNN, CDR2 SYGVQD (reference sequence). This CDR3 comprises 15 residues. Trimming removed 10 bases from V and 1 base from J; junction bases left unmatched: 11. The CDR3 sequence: CATPVGGSRTDTQYF. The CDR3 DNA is TGCGCCACCCCAGTCGGGGGGTCCCGCACAGATACGCAGTATTTT.

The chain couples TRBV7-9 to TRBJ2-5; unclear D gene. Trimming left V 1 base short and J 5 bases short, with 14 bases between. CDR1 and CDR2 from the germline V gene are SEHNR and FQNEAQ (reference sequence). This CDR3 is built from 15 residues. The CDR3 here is CASSLGSTPRETQYF. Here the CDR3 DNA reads TGTGCCAGCAGCTTAGGGAGCACACCCCGGGAGACCCAGTACTTC.

CDR3 DNA: TGTGCCAGCAGTTACGAGAGAAATTCACCCCTCCACTTT. Translating gives CASSYERNSPLHF. The chain recombines TRBV6-5 with TRBJ1-6; D gene ambiguous. The germline V gene encodes CDR1 MNHEY and CDR2 SVGAGI. Trimming left V 2 bases short and J 7 bases short, with 6 bases between. This CDR3 is 13 amino acids long.

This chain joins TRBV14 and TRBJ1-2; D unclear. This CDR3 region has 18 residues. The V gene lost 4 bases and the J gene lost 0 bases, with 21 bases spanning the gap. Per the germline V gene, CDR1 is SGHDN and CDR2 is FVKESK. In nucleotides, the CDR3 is TGTGCCAGCAGCCCCGATAGCGGGAGGTGGTTGGCTAACTATGGCTACACCTTC. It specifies CASSPDSGRWLANYGYTF.

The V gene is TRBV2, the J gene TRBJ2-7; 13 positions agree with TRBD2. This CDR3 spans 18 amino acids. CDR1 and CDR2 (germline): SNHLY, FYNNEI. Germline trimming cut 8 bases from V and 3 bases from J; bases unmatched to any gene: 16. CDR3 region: CASSNTGTSGDGFYEQYF. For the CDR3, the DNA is TGTGCCAGCTCAAACACCGGGACTAGCGGGGACGGTTTCTACGAGCAGTACTTC.

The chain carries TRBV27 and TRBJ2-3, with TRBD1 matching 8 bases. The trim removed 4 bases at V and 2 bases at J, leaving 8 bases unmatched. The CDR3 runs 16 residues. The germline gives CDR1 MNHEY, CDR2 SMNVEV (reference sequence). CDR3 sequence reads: CASSSAGTGLTDTQYF. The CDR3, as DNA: TGTGCCAGCAGTTCGGCCGGGACAGGCCTCACAGATACGCAGTATTTT.

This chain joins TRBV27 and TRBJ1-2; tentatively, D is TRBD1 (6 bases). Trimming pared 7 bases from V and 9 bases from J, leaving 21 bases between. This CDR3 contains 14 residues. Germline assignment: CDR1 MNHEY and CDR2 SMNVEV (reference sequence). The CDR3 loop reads CASNSRGGTGSYTF. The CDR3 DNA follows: TGTGCCAGCAACTCAAGGGGGGGGACGGGTAGCTACACCTTC.

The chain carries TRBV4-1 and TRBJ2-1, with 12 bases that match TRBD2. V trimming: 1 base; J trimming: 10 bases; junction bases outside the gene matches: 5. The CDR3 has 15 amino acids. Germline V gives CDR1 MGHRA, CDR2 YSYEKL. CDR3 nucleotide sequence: TGCGCCAGCAGCCAAGCTAGCGGGGGGGCCTGGGAGCAGTTCTTC. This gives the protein CASSQASGGAWEQFF.